Reported below is one TCR beta chain. The antigen is not known. This entry comes from a study of regulatory T cells in long-lasting Graves disease. Points from the study as a whole: Patients with persistent disease showed a bias toward TRBV28, TRBJ1-2 and TRBJ2-5. The study found lower TCR diversity in persistent Graves' patients than in newly diagnosed ones.

iRepertoire HTBI primers and Arm-PCR of CDR3 regions built TCR beta libraries. MiXCR, applied by TCRdb to the multiplex PCR reads, yields one record per CDR3 protein. The data contain under 700,000 distinct CDR3 sequences, roughly 15% of them singletons. The time point denotes: newly diagnosed GD, antithyroid drugs for less than 3 months. The authors made the TCR library using RNA they extracted from PBMCs. The CDR3 has 15 amino acids. The J segment lost 4 bases and the V segment lost 7 bases, leaving 9 bases of the junction unmatched. Germline CDR1 MNHNS, CDR2 SASEGT. The sample also formed part of further work on T cells in Graves' hyperthyroidism and ophthalmopathy. That report adds: Thyroid ultrasound and orbital computed tomography, with clinical symptoms and serum thyroxine and TRAb, informed diagnoses. Ophthalmopathy could be told apart from stable hyperthyroidism with a 13 V-J model.

This sequence joins TRBV6-1 and TRBJ1-1; 10 bases align to TRBD1. This clonotype was sampled from a woman aged 35-60 years with Graves disease. The sample consisted of peripheral blood mononuclear cells (PBMCs), taken at new diagnosis, from a patient treated with antithyroid drugs. For the CDR3, the DNA is TGTGCCAGCACCATGACAGGGGGCGAGGGCACTGAAGCTTTCTTT. Its translation is CASTMTGGEGTEAFF.